Listed below are T cell receptor beta chains from one sample, sequenced in a study of OX40 agonist ivuxolimab in advanced cancers. The repertoire was sequenced with immunoSEQ multiplex PCR; TCRdb's copy has only in-frame clones and lacks some. This sample carries around 74,000 clones, 85% to 95% of them seen once, and the ten largest clones take about 10%. The sample here was CD4+ or CD8+ T cells sorted from blood, taken in a trial of the OX40 agonist ivuxolimab. The receptors here all came from an adult with an advanced solid tumor such as melanoma, head and neck, liver or kidney cancer. Both conserved end residues are trimmed from each CDR3. The D gene is left open where the match is weak.

TRBJ2-1,TRBV30,.,AWSGWTDDISYNEQF
TRBJ2-7,TRBV15,.,ATSSQAGASYEQY
TRBJ2-2,TRBV27,TRBD2,ASSSLAGVNTGELF
TRBJ1-5,TRBV19,.,ASSIRVSNQPQH
TRBJ2-7,TRBV2,.,ASRGIRDEWEQY
TRBJ2-7,TRBV7-9,.,ASSLDRVPHEQY
TRBJ2-2,TRBV9,TRBD1,ASSVYGQGAAPGGELF
TRBJ2-7,TRBV7-8,TRBD1,ASSLGTGGQDEQY
TRBJ2-6,TRBV27,.,ASSLSPSGANVLT
TRBJ2-3,TRBV11-1,TRBD2,ASSPSRGGTDTQY
TRBJ1-1,TRBV6-4,TRBD1,ASSETGATEAF
TRBJ2-3,TRBV7-8,TRBD2,ASSPLAGGKPSTDTQY
TRBJ2-5,TRBV29-1,.,SVFPQETQY
TRBJ1-1,TRBV19,.,ASSIGDGNTEAF